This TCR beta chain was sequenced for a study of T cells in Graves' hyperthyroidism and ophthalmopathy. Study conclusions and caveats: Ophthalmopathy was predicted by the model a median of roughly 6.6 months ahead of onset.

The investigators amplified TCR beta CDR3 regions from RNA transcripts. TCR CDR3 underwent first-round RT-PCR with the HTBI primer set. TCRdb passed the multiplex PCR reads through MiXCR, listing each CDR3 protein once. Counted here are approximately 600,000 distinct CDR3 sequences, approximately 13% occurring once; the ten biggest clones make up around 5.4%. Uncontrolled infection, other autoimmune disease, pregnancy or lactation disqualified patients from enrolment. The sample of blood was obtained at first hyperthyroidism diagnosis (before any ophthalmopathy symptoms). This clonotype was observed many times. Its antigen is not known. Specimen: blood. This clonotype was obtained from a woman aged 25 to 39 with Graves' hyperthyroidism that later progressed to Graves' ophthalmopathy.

The chain's CDR3 is CASSLQSQGTFYEQYF. The CDR3 DNA reads as TGTGCCAGCAGTTTGCAGTCACAGGGGACCTTCTACGAGCAGTACTTC. The chain uses TRBV27 and TRBJ2-7; 7 bases line up with TRBD1. Germline CDR1 reads MNHEY; CDR2 reads SMNVEV (reference sequence). The CDR3 length is 16 residues. V lost 3 bases, J lost 3 bases, and 11 bases stayed unmatched.